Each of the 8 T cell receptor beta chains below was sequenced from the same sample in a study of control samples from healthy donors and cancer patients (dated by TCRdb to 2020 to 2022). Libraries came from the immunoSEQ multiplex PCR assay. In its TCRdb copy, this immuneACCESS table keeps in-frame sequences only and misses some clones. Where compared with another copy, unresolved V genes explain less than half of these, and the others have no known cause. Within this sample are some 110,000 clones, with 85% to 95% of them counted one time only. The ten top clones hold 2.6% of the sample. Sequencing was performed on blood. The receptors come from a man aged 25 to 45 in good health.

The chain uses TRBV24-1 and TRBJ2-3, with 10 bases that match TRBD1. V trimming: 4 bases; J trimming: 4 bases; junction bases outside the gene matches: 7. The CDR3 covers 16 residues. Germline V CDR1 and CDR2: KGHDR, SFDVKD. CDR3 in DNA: TGTGCCACCAGTGACGGGACAGGGGACGGGGCAGATACGCAGTATTTT. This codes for CATSDGTGDGADTQYF.

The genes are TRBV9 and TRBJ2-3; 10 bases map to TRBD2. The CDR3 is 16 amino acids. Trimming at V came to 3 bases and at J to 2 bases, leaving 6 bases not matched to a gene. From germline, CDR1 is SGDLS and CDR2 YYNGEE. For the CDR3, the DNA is TGTGCCAGCAGCGAAATCCTAGCGGGGGCCACAGATACGCAGTATTTT. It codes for CASSEILAGATDTQYF.

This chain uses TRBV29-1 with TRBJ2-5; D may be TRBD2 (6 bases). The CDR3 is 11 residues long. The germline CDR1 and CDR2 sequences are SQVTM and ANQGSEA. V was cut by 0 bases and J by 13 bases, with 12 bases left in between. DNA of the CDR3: TGCAGCGTTGAAGAGGGACTCGGGGGGTACTTC. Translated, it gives CSVEEGLGGYF.

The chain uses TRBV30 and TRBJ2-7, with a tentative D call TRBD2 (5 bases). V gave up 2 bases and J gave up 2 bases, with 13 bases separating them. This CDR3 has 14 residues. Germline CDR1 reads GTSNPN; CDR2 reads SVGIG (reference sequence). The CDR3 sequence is CAWSSGEQTYEQYF. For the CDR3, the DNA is TGTGCCTGGAGTTCCGGGGAGCAGACCTACGAGCAGTACTTC. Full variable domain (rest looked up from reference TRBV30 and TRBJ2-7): SQTIHQWPATLVQPVGSPLSLECTVEGTSNPNLYWYRQAAGRGLQLLFYSVGIGQISSEVPQNLSASRPQDRQFILSSKKLLLSDSGFYLCAWSSGEQTYEQYFGPGTRLTVT.

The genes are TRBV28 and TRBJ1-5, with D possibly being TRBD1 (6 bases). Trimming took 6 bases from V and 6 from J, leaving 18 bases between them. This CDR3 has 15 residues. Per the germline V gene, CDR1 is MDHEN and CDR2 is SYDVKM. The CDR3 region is CASRTVLGTSQPQHF. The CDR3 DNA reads TGTGCCAGCAGAACCGTCCTCGGGACATCTCAGCCCCAGCATTTT. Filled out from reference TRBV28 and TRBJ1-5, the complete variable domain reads DVKVTQSSRYLVKRTGEKVFLECVQDMDHENMFWYRQDPGLGLRLIYFSYDVKMKEKGDIPEGYSVSREKKERFSLILESASTNQTSMYLCASRTVLGTSQPQHFGDGTRLSIL.

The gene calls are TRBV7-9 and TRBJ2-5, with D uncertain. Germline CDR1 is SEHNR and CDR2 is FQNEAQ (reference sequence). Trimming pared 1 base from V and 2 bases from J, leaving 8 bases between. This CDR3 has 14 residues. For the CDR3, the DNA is TGTGCCAGCAGCTTAGGTCATCTACAAGAGACCCAGTACTTC. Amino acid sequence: CASSLGHLQETQYF.

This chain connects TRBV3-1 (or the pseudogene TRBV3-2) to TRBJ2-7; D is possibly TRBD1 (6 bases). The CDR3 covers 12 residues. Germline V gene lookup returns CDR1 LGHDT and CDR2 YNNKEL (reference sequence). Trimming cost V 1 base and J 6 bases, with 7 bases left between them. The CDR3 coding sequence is TGTGCCAGCAGCCAAGGCAGGGGCGAGCAGTACGTC. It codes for CASSQGRGEQYV.

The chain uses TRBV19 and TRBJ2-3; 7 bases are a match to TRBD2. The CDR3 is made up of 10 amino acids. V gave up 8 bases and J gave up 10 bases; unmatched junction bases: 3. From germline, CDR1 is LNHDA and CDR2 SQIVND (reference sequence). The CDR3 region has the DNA TGTGCCAGTGGGGGGGTGGCGCAGTATTTT. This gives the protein CASGGVAQYF.